These 30 T cell receptor beta chains originate from one sample sequenced in a study of cytomegalovirus exposure and HLA in healthy donors. Assay: immunoSEQ multiplex PCR; the TCRdb copy retains only in-frame clones and omits some. The sample shows 150,000 to 200,000 clones, 84% of them seen only once. Material: PBMCs. Source of these receptors: a man younger than 40 in good health and CMV-seropositive.

The chain carries TRBV28 and TRBJ2-2, with 8 nucleotides matching TRBD1. This CDR3 has 17 residues. Germline V gene lookup returns CDR1 MDHEN and CDR2 SYDVKM. J gave up 7 bases and V 2 bases, and 12 bases lay outside the gene matches. The CDR3 coding sequence is TGTGCCAGCAGTTTAGAAGAGGACAGGGCTTGGGACGGGGAGCTGTTTTTT. Its translation: CASSLEEDRAWDGELFF.

The rearrangement links TRBV9 to TRBJ2-1; 8 bases are a match to TRBD1. This CDR3 has 14 amino acids. V lost 4 bases to trimming and J lost 8 bases; unmatched junction nucleotides: 8. Germline CDR1 and CDR2: SGDLS and YYNGEE. CDR3 bases: TGTGCCAGCAGCCCAGGGGGCGGTAGGGATGAGCAGTTCTTC. This sequence encodes CASSPGGGRDEQFF.

The genes are TRBV7-3 and TRBJ2-2; TRBD2 matches at 13 bases. Unmatched junction bases numbered 6, after V lost 5 bases and J lost 6 bases. The CDR3 length is 16 residues. The germline V gene has CDR1 SGHTA and CDR2 FQGTGA. The CDR3 bases are TGTGCCAGCAGCAAAACTAGCGGGAGGGCCGCCGGGGAGCTGTTTTTT. It translates to CASSKTSGRAAGELFF.

In this sample, this clone turned up a few times. The chain combines TRBV19 with TRBJ1-2; unclear D gene. Per germline, CDR1 LNHDA and CDR2 SQIVND (reference sequence). This CDR3 spans 14 amino acids. V lost 7 bases, J lost 4 bases, and 16 bases lay in between. CDR3 in amino acids: CASKVDPSGYGYTF. In DNA form, the CDR3 reads TGTGCCAGTAAGGTTGACCCTTCGGGCTATGGCTACACCTTC.

The V gene is TRBV19, the J gene TRBJ2-7; D possibly corresponds to TRBD1 (5 bases). Germline loops: CDR1 LNHDA, CDR2 SQIVND (reference sequence). V shed 0 bases and J shed 4 bases, with 16 bases lying between them. This CDR3 contains 16 residues. The CDR3 spells CASSIDPWTNQYEQYF. The DNA of the CDR3 is TGTGCCAGTAGTATAGATCCTTGGACAAATCAATACGAGCAGTACTTC.

The CDR3 sequence: CAISDSGSSYNEQFF. CDR3 bases: TGTGCCATCAGTGACTCGGGTAGCTCCTACAATGAGCAGTTCTTC. The chain couples TRBV10-3 to TRBJ2-1; D not resolved. CDR1 and CDR2 from the germline V gene are ENHRY and SYGVKD. The length of the CDR3 is 15 residues. V gave up 3 bases and J gave up 0 bases, with 9 bases separating them.

This chain links TRBV7-3 with TRBJ2-1; 7 nucleotides align to TRBD2. In germline, CDR1 is SGHTA, CDR2 FQGTGA. The CDR3 runs 15 residues. Unmatched junction bases numbered 7, after V lost 1 base and J lost 7 bases. The CDR3 region has the DNA TGTGCCAGCAGCTTAAGTGGGAGGGCAACTAATGAGCAGTTCTTC. It translates to CASSLSGRATNEQFF.

The J gene is TRBJ2-7, the V gene TRBV5-4, with D perhaps TRBD1 (5 bases). CDR3 size: 15 residues. Germline CDR1 reads SGHNT; CDR2 reads YYREEE (reference sequence). Trimming cost V 3 bases and J 0 bases, with 13 bases left between them. The CDR3 protein is CASSSDSISSYEQYF. In DNA, the CDR3 is TGTGCCAGCAGCTCCGACAGCATATCCTCCTACGAGCAGTACTTC.

This clone appeared a single time. The rearrangement uses TRBV19 and TRBJ2-3; maybe TRBD2 (6 bases). Trimming shortened V by 5 bases and J by 6 bases, and 12 bases separated the two germline ends. The length of the CDR3 is 13 residues. Germline V gene lookup returns CDR1 LNHDA and CDR2 SQIVND (reference sequence). This chain's CDR3 is CASSHQGGDTQYF. DNA for the CDR3: TGTGCCAGTAGTCACCAGGGAGGTGATACGCAGTATTTT.

To note about this clone: Compared with germline, one end of the junction differs, possibly owing to a read error. Other DNA sequences from this sample encode an identical CDR3 as well. V usage is TRBV7-2 and J usage is TRBJ1-5; D gene uncertain. From germline, CDR1 is SGHTA and CDR2 FQGNSA. The CDR3 contains 13 residues. CDR3 protein: CASSLGGDQPQHF. CDR3 DNA: TGTGCCAGCAGTTTAGGTGGAGACCAGCCCCAGCATTTT.

DNA of the CDR3: TGTGCCAGCAGCGTAGGCCCCAGCGGGAGGGAAGAGACCCAGTACTTC. Residues: CASSVGPSGREETQYF. V is TRBV9 and J is TRBJ2-5, with 10 positions matching TRBD2. J gave up 3 bases and V 0 bases, and 5 bases lay outside the gene matches. Per germline, CDR1 SGDLS and CDR2 YYNGEE. The CDR3 consists of 16 residues.

The chain is built from TRBV4-1 and TRBJ2-7; TRBD2 aligns across 14 bases. Germline V CDR1 and CDR2: MGHRA, YSYEKL. This CDR3 has 15 residues. V shed 6 bases and J 4 bases; nucleotides not matched to a gene: 5. The CDR3 DNA reads as TGCGCCAGCAGACCGGGACTAGCGGGAGAGTACGAGCAGTACTTC. Protein: CASRPGLAGEYEQYF.

This rearrangement joins TRBV18 to TRBJ2-7, with 9 bases aligning to TRBD1. Germline CDR1 and CDR2: KGHSH and LQKENI. The CDR3 extends over 14 amino acids. Trimming took 3 bases from V and 7 from J; bases not matched to a gene: 7. CDR3 DNA: TGTGCCAGCTCACCCACAGGGGGCGCGGGGGAGCAGTACTTC. Amino acids: CASSPTGGAGEQYF.

The chain uses TRBV6-1 and TRBJ2-3, with D perhaps TRBD2 (5 bases). There are 15 residues in the CDR3. V was pared by 6 bases and J by 0 bases, with 13 bases between. In germline, CDR1 is MNHNS, CDR2 SASEGT. The CDR3 region is CASRDLAASTDTQYF. DNA for the CDR3: TGTGCCAGCAGGGACTTAGCAGCTAGCACAGATACGCAGTATTTT.

V and J are TRBV11-2 and TRBJ2-7; a weak D match, TRBD1 (6 bases). The V and J ends lost 5 bases and 3 bases respectively, with 17 bases between them. Germline V gene sequence: CDR1 SGHAT, CDR2 FQNNGV. CDR3 length: 15 residues. CDR3 coding DNA: TGTGCCAGCAGCGAGTACCAGGGGAATCTCTACGAGCAGTACTTC. Encoded protein: CASSEYQGNLYEQYF.

J is TRBJ2-1 and V is TRBV10-3, with D possibly being TRBD2 (5 bases). V dropped 0 bases and J dropped 4 bases, with 16 bases sitting between them. CDR1 and CDR2 (germline): ENHRY, SYGVKD. This CDR3 spans 17 amino acids. The CDR3 protein is CAISESMTSRGYNEQFF. The CDR3 nucleotides are TGTGCCATCAGTGAGTCGATGACTTCCCGGGGATACAATGAGCAGTTCTTC.

This clone was seen once. The CDR3 sequence: CATSTGSGEMSEQPQHF. In DNA, the CDR3 is TGTGCCACCAGCACGGGTTCAGGGGAAATGTCGGAACAGCCCCAGCATTTT. This chain links TRBV15 with TRBJ1-5; possible D gene TRBD1, 6 bases. V gave up 4 bases and J gave up 7 bases, with 23 bases separating them. CDR1 LNHNV and CDR2 YYDKDF come from the germline V gene (reference sequence). The CDR3 loop spans 17 amino acids.

V usage is TRBV5-1 and J usage is TRBJ2-1; 13 nucleotides line up with TRBD2. V dropped 0 bases and J dropped 9; count of bases not matched to a gene: 3. Germline CDR1 reads SGHRS; CDR2 reads YFSETQ. The CDR3 is made up of 15 amino acids. CDR3 DNA sequence: TGCGCCAGCAGCTTGGGGACTAGCGGGAGTTTTGAGCAGTTCTTC. It translates to CASSLGTSGSFEQFF.

This chain links TRBV28 with TRBJ1-5; 8 bases line up with TRBD1. The CDR3 is made up of 14 amino acids. The trim removed 11 bases at V and 2 bases at J, leaving 8 bases unmatched. Per the germline V gene, CDR1 is MDHEN and CDR2 is SYDVKM. The CDR3 sequence is CAADQGARNQPQHF. CDR3 sequence (DNA): TGTGCCGCGGATCAGGGGGCGCGCAATCAGCCCCAGCATTTT.

The genes are TRBV5-4 and TRBJ2-1, with 9 bases fitting TRBD2. This CDR3 region has 16 residues. The junction had 13 bases not matched to a gene; V was cut back by 4 bases and J by 8 bases. CDR1 is SGHNT, CDR2 YYREEE, per germline (reference sequence). CDR3 DNA sequence: TGTGCCAGCAGCCGGGCGGTTAGCGGGAGAGGGTATGAGCAGTTCTTC. Translation gives CASSRAVSGRGYEQFF.

The V call is TRBV28, the J call TRBJ2-7; perhaps TRBD1 as D (6 bases). From germline, CDR1 is MDHEN and CDR2 SYDVKM. CDR3 length equals 12 residues. V gave up 5 bases and J gave up 2 bases, with 7 bases separating them. The CDR3 DNA sequence: TGTGCCAGCAGTGGGGGCGCCTACGAGCAGTACTTC. Amino acids: CASSGGAYEQYF.

This sequence joins TRBV14 and TRBJ2-3; TRBD2 might be the D (5 bases). There are 13 residues in the CDR3. With 2 bases removed from V and 7 bases from J, the gap between germline ends came to 10 bases. The V gene's germline CDR1 is SGHDN and CDR2 FVKESK. CDR3 loop: CASSQYEGNTQYF. DNA of the CDR3: TGTGCCAGCAGCCAATATGAGGGTAATACGCAGTATTTT.

This clone was seen more than once but under ten times. This chain links TRBV10-3 with TRBJ2-7, with 8 bases matching TRBD2. V lost 4 bases and J lost 6; bases outside the gene matches: 8. Germline lookup yields CDR1 ENHRY and CDR2 SYGVKD. The CDR3 totals 14 residues. This CDR3 is CAISGQSGSGEQYF. CDR3 coding DNA: TGTGCCATCAGTGGACAGAGCGGGAGTGGCGAGCAGTACTTC.

This chain uses TRBV4-1 with TRBJ2-7, with 10 bases that match TRBD2. J was trimmed by 3 bases and V by 1 base; bases with no gene match: 9. This CDR3 has 17 residues. CDR1 and CDR2 (germline): MGHRA, YSYEKL. For the CDR3, the DNA is TGCGCCAGCAGCCAAGTGCTTGAGCGGGAGGGCCTCTACGAGCAGTACTTC. Its protein is CASSQVLEREGLYEQYF.

V gene TRBV13 combines with J gene TRBJ1-2; tentatively, D is TRBD1 (6 bases). The CDR3 spans 15 residues. V was pared by 4 bases and J by 4 bases, with 16 bases between. In germline, CDR1 is PRHDT, CDR2 FYEKMQ (reference sequence). Here the CDR3 DNA reads TGTGCCAGCAGCTCTCGGACAGAAAAAGTCTATGGCTACACCTTC. This translates into CASSSRTEKVYGYTF.

In nucleotides, the CDR3 is TGTGCCAGCACCAAGGTGACCAGGGGTTTGGGTCAGCCCCAGCATTTT. Translated, it gives CASTKVTRGLGQPQHF. This sequence joins TRBV21-1 and TRBJ1-5; TRBD1 is the table's D call and was not checked against the DNA. TRBV21-1 is assigned pseudogene status. There are 16 residues in the CDR3.

Here the CDR3 reads CASSFGTHYGYTF. The CDR3 nucleotides are TGTGCCAGCAGTTTCGGGACACACTATGGCTACACCTTC. This chain connects TRBV28 to TRBJ1-2; possibly TRBD1 for D (6 bases). The CDR3 is 13 residues long. CDR1 is MDHEN, CDR2 SYDVKM, per germline. V dropped 3 bases and J dropped 3 bases, with 8 bases sitting between them.

This chain uses TRBV7-9 with TRBJ1-5, with a tentative D call TRBD1 (5 bases). V gave up 5 bases and J gave up 0 bases, with 8 bases separating them. The CDR3 is 14 amino acids. CDR1 SEHNR and CDR2 FQNEAQ come from the germline V gene (reference sequence). The CDR3 spells CASSLTDSNQPQHF. CDR3 DNA: TGTGCCAGCAGCCTGACAGATAGCAATCAGCCCCAGCATTTT.

This chain connects TRBV7-3 to TRBJ2-3; D remains unclear. The V end lost 2 bases, the J end lost 3 bases, and 15 bases lay between the germline ends. This CDR3 has 16 amino acids. The germline V gene encodes CDR1 SGHTA and CDR2 FQGTGA. Here the CDR3 reads CASSLLLPSGTDTQYF. The CDR3 region has the DNA TGTGCCAGCAGCTTATTGCTCCCGAGTGGTACAGATACGCAGTATTTT.

The chain is built from TRBV15 and TRBJ1-2, with TRBD1 as a possible D gene (5 bases). The V gene lost 2 bases and the J gene lost 4 bases, with 5 bases spanning the gap. CDR3 length: 12 residues. CDR1 and CDR2 (germline): LNHNV, YYDKDF (reference sequence). Here the CDR3 DNA reads TGTGCCACCAGCAGAACAGGCTATGGCTACACCTTC. This encodes CATSRTGYGYTF.